This T cell receptor beta chain was identified during a study of blood T cells in healthy people across ages. The V end was cut by 3 bases, the J end by 0 bases, with 24 bases between. The CDR3 length is 20 residues. Germline assignment: CDR1 SNHLY and CDR2 FYNNEI. For this clonotype: Its antigen is unidentified.

PCR was performed a second time for about 7 to 12 cycles using a sample-barcoded 5' primer and a J-beta primer mix. TCRdb used MiXCR to reprocess the 5' RACE reads, holding one entry per CDR3 protein. The profile covers 850,000 to 1,000,000 distinct CDR3 sequences, with about 44% appearing a single time and under 15% taken by the ten largest. The study's findings and limits: Expanded clonotype changes were possibly confounded by unknown donor CMV status.

The rearrangement uses TRBV2 and TRBJ2-1; a weak D match, TRBD1 (5 bases). Sequenced sample: blood. The TCR originated in a young man in good health. The CDR3 here is CASSDKGIAGPGSSYNEQFF. In DNA form, the CDR3 reads TGTGCCAGCAGTGACAAGGGGATAGCCGGTCCGGGCAGCTCCTACAATGAGCAGTTCTTC.